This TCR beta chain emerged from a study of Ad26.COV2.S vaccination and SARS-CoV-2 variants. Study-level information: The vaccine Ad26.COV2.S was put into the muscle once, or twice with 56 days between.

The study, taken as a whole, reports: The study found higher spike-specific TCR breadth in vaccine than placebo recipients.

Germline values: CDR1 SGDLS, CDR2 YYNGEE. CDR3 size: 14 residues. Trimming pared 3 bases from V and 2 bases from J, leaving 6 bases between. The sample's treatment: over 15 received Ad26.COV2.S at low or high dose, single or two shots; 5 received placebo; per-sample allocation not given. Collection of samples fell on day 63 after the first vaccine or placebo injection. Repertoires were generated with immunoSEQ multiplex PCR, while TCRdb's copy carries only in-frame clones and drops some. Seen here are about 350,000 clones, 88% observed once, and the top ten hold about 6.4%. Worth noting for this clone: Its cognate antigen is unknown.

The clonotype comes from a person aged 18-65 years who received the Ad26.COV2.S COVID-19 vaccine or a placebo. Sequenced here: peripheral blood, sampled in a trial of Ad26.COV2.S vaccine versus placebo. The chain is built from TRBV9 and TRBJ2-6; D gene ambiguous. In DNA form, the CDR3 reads TGTGCCAGCAGCGCAGTTCCTGGGGCCAACGTCCTGACTTTC. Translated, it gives CASSAVPGANVLTF.